Listed here are 17 T cell receptor beta chains from one sample, sequenced in a study of T cell repertoires in cytomegalovirus infection (dated by TCRdb to the late 2010s). No antigen has been identified for these receptors. The sample's treatment or condition, from its label and the paper: in vitro stimulation with specific CMV peptide epitopes to enrich CMV-specific T cells. TCRdb names Illumina HiSeq 1500 as the instrument used. The public reads were reanalyzed by TCRdb: fastp trimming at Q25, MiXCR alignment, in-frame beta chains only. Each CDR3 protein gets just one entry, which takes the most common genes and DNA from the rows behind it. Within this sample are about 310,000 distinct CDR3 sequences, with about 25% of them counted one time only. The ten top clones hold 13% of the sample. The sample in question was cultured PBMCs, obtained from culture after CMV antigen stimulation. The receptors derive from a human donor in good health (CMV status not recorded). Some clones in this sample may be carry-over from other donors' samples.

The chain joins TRBV24-1 to TRBJ2-5, with 7 nucleotides matching TRBD1. V lost 4 bases and J lost 1; bases outside the gene matches: 8. Germline lookup yields CDR1 KGHDR and CDR2 SFDVKD. CDR3 length: 16 residues. The CDR3: CATSEGDRSFQETQYF. The DNA of the CDR3 is TGTGCCACCAGTGAGGGGGACAGAAGTTTCCAAGAGACCCAGTACTTC.

This clonotype was seen a handful of times. The chain uses TRBV4-3 and TRBJ2-3; D possibly corresponds to TRBD2 (5 bases). This CDR3 contains 15 residues. The germline gives CDR1 LGHNA, CDR2 YSLEER. Trimming took 3 bases from V and 5 from J, leaving 15 bases between them. The CDR3 region has the DNA TGCGCCAGCAGCCATGGGGAGAGGGCGGGAGATACGCAGTATTTT. Protein: CASSHGERAGDTQYF.

To note about this clonotype: Sequence at one end of the junction differs from germline and may be a read error. This rearrangement joins TRBV5-3 to TRBJ2-3, with TRBD1 identical over 8 bases. TRBV5-3 is an ORF, and what it does is uncertain. CDR3 length: 19 residues. CDR3 DNA: TGTGCCAGCAGCTGCCCCGGGACAGGCGATCCAACCTGCACAGATACGCAGTATTTT. Translating it yields CASSCPGTGDPTCTDTQYF.

This chain connects TRBV20-1 to TRBJ2-5, with TRBD2 matching over 7 bases. J gave up 5 bases and V 6 bases, and 9 bases lay outside the gene matches. This CDR3 is built from 13 residues. The V gene's germline CDR1 is DFQATT and CDR2 SNEGSKA (reference sequence). CDR3 loop: CSAKRDAGETQYF. As DNA, the CDR3 is TGCAGTGCCAAGCGGGACGCGGGGGAGACCCAGTACTTC.

Many counts were recorded for this clonotype. This chain links TRBV12-3 or TRBV12-4 with TRBJ2-1, with 7 nucleotides matching TRBD2. There are 17 residues in the CDR3. The V and J ends lost 6 bases and 9 bases, in that order; junction bases with no gene match: 20. The CDR3 coding sequence is TGTGCCAGCAGGACCCGTCCCCTAGGGAGGGCCGTCCCTGAGCAGTTCTTC. It yields the protein CASRTRPLGRAVPEQFF.

This clonotype was observed a few times. The chain is built from TRBV5-1 and TRBJ2-1; 8 positions agree with TRBD1. The CDR3 sequence is 15 residues long. Germline CDR1 SGHRS, CDR2 YFSETQ. The V segment lost 2 bases and the J segment 8 bases; nucleotides outside the gene matches: 9. CDR3 nucleotide sequence: TGCGCCAGCAGCTTCCGGGACAGGCTCGTTGATGAGCAGTTCTTC. Translation gives CASSFRDRLVDEQFF.

This clonotype was seen more than once but under ten times. The chain employs TRBV28 and TRBJ1-2; D not certain. This CDR3 is built from 14 residues. The germline V gene has CDR1 MDHEN and CDR2 SYDVKM. Trimming took off 2 bases at V and 3 bases at J, with 10 bases between the two ends. The CDR3 spells CASSLPQLDYGYTF. CDR3 bases: TGTGCCAGCAGTTTACCTCAGCTCGACTATGGCTACACCTTC.

This clonotype turned up a few times. The V and J genes are TRBV28 and TRBJ2-1; D is uncertain. The V gene's germline CDR1 is MDHEN and CDR2 SYDVKM. The CDR3 is 13 residues long. Trimming removed 8 bases at V and 0 bases at J, with 8 bases between. The CDR3 bases are TGTGCCAGCGGGGTGAGCTCCTACAATGAGCAGTTCTTC. Amino acid sequence: CASGVSSYNEQFF.

The V call is TRBV27, the J call TRBJ2-1; D might be TRBD1 or TRBD2, each matching 5 bases. Germline values: CDR1 MNHEY, CDR2 SMNVEV (reference sequence). This CDR3 region has 15 residues. The V and J ends lost 6 bases and 4 bases respectively, with 16 bases between them. DNA of the CDR3: TGTGCCAGCAGCTACGACAGCGGAATATACAATGAGCAGTTCTTC. Protein product: CASSYDSGIYNEQFF.

The chain has TRBV5-1 and TRBJ1-1; 7 bases line up with TRBD1. Germline CDR1 is SGHRS and CDR2 is YFSETQ. This CDR3 is 14 amino acids long. J lost 11 bases, V lost 3 bases, and 13 bases had no gene match. CDR3 sequence reads: CASSSNAGQKEAFF. In DNA, the CDR3 is TGCGCCAGCAGCTCCAACGCGGGACAGAAAGAGGCTTTCTTT. The full variable domain, with the rest looked up from reference TRBV5-1 and TRBJ1-1, is KAGVTQTPRYLIKTRGQQVTLSCSPISGHRSVSWYQQTPGQGLQFLFEYFSETQRNKGNFPGRFSGRQFSNSRSEMNVSTLELGDSALYLCASSSNAGQKEAFFGQGTRLTVV.

V and J are TRBV25-1 and TRBJ2-1, with TRBD2 identical over 9 bases. The length of the CDR3 is 17 residues. V was clipped by 1 base and J by 8 bases; unmatched bases: 12. The germline CDR1 and CDR2 sequences are MGHDK and SYGVNS. The CDR3 sequence is CASSEWGGLAGSDEQFF. The CDR3 DNA is TGTGCCAGCAGTGAATGGGGGGGTCTAGCGGGATCCGATGAGCAGTTCTTC.

J is TRBJ2-3 and V is TRBV10-1; D is possibly TRBD2 (5 bases). From germline, CDR1 is WNHNN and CDR2 SYGVQD (reference sequence). The germline V and J ends were trimmed by 3 bases and 2 bases, with 9 bases remaining between them. CDR3 size: 14 residues. The CDR3 nucleotides read TGCGCCAGCAGTGAAGGAGCGGACACAGATACGCAGTATTTT. Its protein product is CASSEGADTDTQYF.

This clonotype has a count of ten or more. V is TRBV7-2 and J is TRBJ1-5, with 7 bases aligning to TRBD1. J gave up 3 bases and V 6 bases, and 8 bases lay outside the gene matches. Per the germline V gene, CDR1 is SGHTA and CDR2 is FQGNSA. This CDR3 comprises 15 residues. In DNA form, the CDR3 reads TGTGCCAGCAGATCAACAGGGGTTGCCAATCAGCCCCAGCATTTT. Translated: CASRSTGVANQPQHF.

This clonotype was seen a handful of times. J is TRBJ2-3 and V is TRBV7-6; no definite D call. Trimming removed 4 bases from V and 5 bases from J, with 13 bases in between. This CDR3 comprises 14 residues. The germline V gene has CDR1 SGHVS and CDR2 FNYEAQ. CDR3 residues: CASSSLAGEDTQYF. CDR3 in DNA: TGTGCCAGCAGCTCGTTGGCCGGCGAAGATACGCAGTATTTT. The whole variable domain, remainder taken from reference TRBV7-6 and TRBJ2-3, is GAGVSQSPRYKVTKRGQDVALRCDPISGHVSLYWYRQALGQGPEFLTYFNYEAQQDKSGLPNDRFSAERPEGSISTLTIQRTEQRDSAMYRCASSSLAGEDTQYFGPGTRLTVL.

This clonotype was seen more than once but under ten times. This chain connects TRBV11-2 to TRBJ1-6; the D is unclear. V lost 0 bases and J lost 9, with 9 bases in between. The germline V gene encodes CDR1 SGHAT and CDR2 FQNNGV. This CDR3 is built from 14 residues. CDR3 in amino acids: CASSLDPGVSPLHF. The CDR3 nucleotides read TGTGCCAGCAGCTTAGATCCTGGTGTTTCACCCCTCCACTTT. Using reference TRBV11-2 and TRBJ1-6 for the parts outside the CDR3, the full variable domain is EAGVAQSPRYKIIEKRQSVAFWCNPISGHATLYWYQQILGQGPKLLIQFQNNGVVDDSQLPKDRFSAERLKGVDSTLKIQPAKLEDSAVYLCASSLDPGVSPLHFGNGTRLTVT.

This clonotype has a handful of counts. This chain links TRBV27 with TRBJ1-3, with D tentatively TRBD1 (6 bases). The germline V gene encodes CDR1 MNHEY and CDR2 SMNVEV (reference sequence). The CDR3 runs 13 residues. V was cut by 8 bases and J by 0 bases, with 8 bases left in between. As DNA, the CDR3 is TGTGCCAGCGGCAGGGGCTCTGGAAACACCATATATTTT. Its translation is CASGRGSGNTIYF.

This clonotype was observed a few times. The V and J genes are TRBV7-9 and TRBJ1-1; D is unresolved. The CDR3 contains 14 residues. V shed 2 bases and J shed 0 bases, with 7 bases lying between them. Germline V lookup: CDR1 SEHNR, CDR2 FQNEAQ (reference sequence). CDR3 DNA sequence: TGTGCCAGCAGCTTAAGCCCGTTGAACACTGAAGCTTTCTTT. Translated: CASSLSPLNTEAFF. Using reference TRBV7-9 and TRBJ1-1 for the parts outside the CDR3, the full variable domain is DTGVSQNPRHKITKRGQNVTFRCDPISEHNRLYWYRQTLGQGPEFLTYFQNEAQLEKSRLLSDRFSAERPKGSFSTLEIQRTEQGDSAMYLCASSLSPLNTEAFFGQGTRLTVV.